This entry lists 10 T cell receptor beta chains sequenced from one sample in a study of T cell changes during pregnancy in multiple sclerosis. This table comes from immunoSEQ multiplex PCR, and its TCRdb copy is limited to in-frame clones, with some not included. The sample lists some 14,000 clones; roughly 90% were seen once. The material sequenced was CD8+ T cells from peripheral blood mononuclear cells, taken after pregnancy. These receptor sequences come from a female donor in good health, enrolled as a control in a pregnancy study.

In its sample, this clone was seen a few times. V and J are TRBV4-3 and TRBJ2-7; maybe TRBD2 (6 bases). The CDR3 runs 15 residues. Germline V gene data show CDR1 as LGHNA and CDR2 as YSLEER. Trimming left V 1 base short and J 7 bases short, with 17 bases between. CDR3 protein: CASSQGPSGDWEQYF. DNA for the CDR3: TGCGCCAGCAGCCAAGGACCTTCGGGGGACTGGGAGCAGTACTTC.

This clone was seen only a few times. This sequence joins TRBV14 and TRBJ1-4; maybe TRBD1 (6 bases). The CDR3 is 16 residues long. Germline V gene lookup returns CDR1 SGHDN and CDR2 FVKESK. Trimming stripped 3 bases from V and 6 bases from J, with 17 bases between. CDR3 sequence reads: CASSQTSQGPYEKLFF. CDR3 sequence (DNA): TGTGCCAGCAGCCAGACCTCACAGGGACCGTATGAAAAACTGTTTTTT.

The gene calls are TRBV28 and TRBJ1-2; 7 bases are a match to TRBD1. Per germline, CDR1 MDHEN and CDR2 SYDVKM. Losses at the gene ends were 6 bases for V and 6 bases for J; bases not matched to a gene: 10. This CDR3 spans 14 amino acids. CDR3 DNA sequence: TGTGCCAGCAGGACCGACAGGGATTTAAATGGCTACACCTTC. Translated: CASRTDRDLNGYTF.

This chain joins TRBV6-1 and TRBJ2-1; D unresolved. Between the trimmed V and J ends, which lost 0 bases and 2 bases, there was a span of 8 bases. CDR3 length: 15 amino acids. Germline V lookup: CDR1 MNHNS, CDR2 SASEGT. CDR3 nucleotides: TGTGCCAGCAGTGAAGCTCGCGTAGCCTACAATGAGCAGTTCTTC. As protein: CASSEARVAYNEQFF.

The chain carries TRBV6-1 and TRBJ2-2; possible D gene TRBD2, 7 bases. V lost 5 bases to trimming and J lost 6 bases, with 13 bases between them. The CDR3 is made up of 14 amino acids. Germline V lookup: CDR1 MNHNS, CDR2 SASEGT. The CDR3 nucleotides are TGTGCCAGCAGTCCCCGGGGGGCGGCCGGGGAGCTGTTTTTT. Translated: CASSPRGAAGELFF.

The rearrangement uses TRBV7-9 and TRBJ2-7; 7 bases agree with TRBD1. V shed 5 bases, J shed 4 bases, and the junction held 11 bases outside the gene matches. Per germline, CDR1 SEHNR and CDR2 FQNEAQ (reference sequence). The CDR3 consists of 15 residues. CDR3 region: CASSQEGDSAYEQYF. CDR3 in DNA: TGTGCCAGCAGCCAAGAAGGGGACAGTGCGTACGAGCAGTACTTC.

The rearrangement uses TRBV4-3 and TRBJ1-4, with D possibly being TRBD1 (5 bases). CDR1 LGHNA and CDR2 YSLEER come from the germline V gene. V was pared by 0 bases and J by 7 bases, with 15 bases between. There are 16 residues in the CDR3. CDR3 protein: CASSQDRSGQGEKLFF. In DNA, the CDR3 is TGCGCCAGCAGCCAAGACCGCTCAGGGCAGGGTGAAAAACTGTTTTTT.

This chain links TRBV4-1 with TRBJ1-5; D might be TRBD1 (5 bases). This CDR3 comprises 15 residues. Germline V gene sequence: CDR1 MGHRA, CDR2 YSYEKL. Trimming stripped 1 base from V and 6 bases from J, with 13 bases between. CDR3 nucleotide sequence: TGCGCCAGCAGCCAAGTGGCGGGGGAAACTCAGCCCCAGCATTTT. Protein: CASSQVAGETQPQHF.

The chain's CDR3 is CASSLATGGGNQPQHF. CDR3 in DNA: TGTGCCAGCAGCTTGGCCACCGGGGGGGGCAATCAGCCCCAGCATTTT. The chain carries TRBV7-6 and TRBJ1-5; a weak D match, TRBD1 (5 bases). There are 16 residues in the CDR3. The V gene's germline CDR1 is SGHVS and CDR2 FNYEAQ. The V gene lost 3 bases and the J gene lost 2 bases, with 14 bases spanning the gap.

This clone was found a few times. The chain links TRBV6-1 to TRBJ2-2, with D possibly TRBD1 on 5 matching bases. This CDR3 spans 14 amino acids. The ends were cut back, 4 bases at V and 3 bases at J, with 9 bases in the middle. Germline CDR1 reads MNHNS; CDR2 reads SASEGT. The CDR3 nucleotides read TGTGCCAGCAGTGGGGGCGCGGACACCGGGGAGCTGTTTTTT. This encodes CASSGGADTGELFF.